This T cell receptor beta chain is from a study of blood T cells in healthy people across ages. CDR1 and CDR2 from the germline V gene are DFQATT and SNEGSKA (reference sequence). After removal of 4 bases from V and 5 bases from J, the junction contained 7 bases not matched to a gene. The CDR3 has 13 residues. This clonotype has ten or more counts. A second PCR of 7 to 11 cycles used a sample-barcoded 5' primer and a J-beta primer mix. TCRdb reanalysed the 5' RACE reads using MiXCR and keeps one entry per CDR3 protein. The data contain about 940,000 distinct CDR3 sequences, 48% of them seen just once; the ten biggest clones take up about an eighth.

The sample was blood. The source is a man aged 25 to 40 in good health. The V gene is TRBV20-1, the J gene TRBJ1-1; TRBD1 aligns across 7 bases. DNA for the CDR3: TGCAGTGCTAAATACAGGGGCGAGACTGAAGCTTTCTTT. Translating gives CSAKYRGETEAFF.